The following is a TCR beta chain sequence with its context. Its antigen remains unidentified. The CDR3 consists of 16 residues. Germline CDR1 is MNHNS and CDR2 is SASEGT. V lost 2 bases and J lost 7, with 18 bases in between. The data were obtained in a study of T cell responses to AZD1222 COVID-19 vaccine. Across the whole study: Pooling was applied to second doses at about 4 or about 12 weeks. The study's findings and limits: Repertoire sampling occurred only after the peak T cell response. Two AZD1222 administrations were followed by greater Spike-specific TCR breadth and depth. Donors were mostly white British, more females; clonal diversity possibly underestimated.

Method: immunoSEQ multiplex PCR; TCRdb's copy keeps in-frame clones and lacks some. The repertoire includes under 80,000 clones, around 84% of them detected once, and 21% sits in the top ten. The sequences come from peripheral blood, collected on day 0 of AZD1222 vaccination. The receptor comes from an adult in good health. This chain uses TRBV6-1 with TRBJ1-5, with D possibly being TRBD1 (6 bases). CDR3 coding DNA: TGTGCCAGCAGTGAACTTCCGGGACAACCATTCCAGCCCCAGCATTTT. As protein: CASSELPGQPFQPQHF.